This TCR beta chain was sequenced for a study of control samples from healthy donors and cancer patients. Produced via immunoSEQ multiplex PCR; TCRdb's table is partial and in-frame only. This sample has 120,000 or so clones, with approximately 92% found just once. The V end was cut by 3 bases, the J end by 8 bases, with 10 bases between. This CDR3 has 13 residues. The specimen sequenced was PBMCs. The receptor's source is a man older than 75 with head and neck cancer. The chain has TRBV12-3 or TRBV12-4 and TRBJ1-4; D unresolved. For the CDR3, the DNA is TGTGCCAGCAGTTTTGAGAGTTCCGAAAAACTGTTTTTT. Its translation is CASSFESSEKLFF.